The next 6 T cell receptor beta chains were all read from a single sample in a study of blood T cell repertoires in COVID-19. Using immunoSEQ multiplex PCR, the repertoire was profiled, and TCRdb retains in-frame clones only, with some absent. This table holds under 300,000 clones, approximately 79% found once. Sequenced sample: peripheral blood. These receptors were taken from a woman aged 80 or older with active or convalescent COVID-19.

The V and J genes are TRBV18 and TRBJ2-1, with TRBD1 matching 10 bases. The ends lost 0 bases at V and 5 bases at J; junction bases unmatched: 1. CDR3 length equals 15 residues. CDR1 and CDR2 (germline): KGHSH, LQKENI. The CDR3 spells CASSPPGTGDNEQFF. As DNA, the CDR3 is TGTGCCAGCTCACCACCCGGGACAGGGGACAATGAGCAGTTCTTC.

The chain has TRBV15 and TRBJ2-7, with a tentative D call TRBD1 (6 bases). CDR1 is LNHNV, CDR2 YYDKDF, per germline (reference sequence). The CDR3 totals 15 residues. Trimming removed 1 base from V and 3 bases from J, with 13 bases in between. CDR3 in DNA: TGTGCCACCAGCAGAGCGCCAGGGGCGATCTACGAGCAGTACTTC. Amino acids: CATSRAPGAIYEQYF.

In its sample, this clone was seen many times. The chain links TRBV6-2 or TRBV6-3 to TRBJ2-7; 9 nucleotides match TRBD1. The V segment lost 2 bases and the J segment 0 bases; nucleotides outside the gene matches: 5. Germline CDR1 MNHEY, CDR2 SVGEGT. There are 16 residues in the CDR3. CDR3 sequence: CASSYAPGQGSYEQYF. The CDR3, as DNA: TGTGCCAGCAGTTACGCCCCGGGACAGGGCTCCTACGAGCAGTACTTC.

With regard to this clone: The identical CDR3 is also encoded by other nucleotide sequences in the sample. This sequence joins TRBV7-9 and TRBJ1-1; D remains ambiguous. The ends were cut back, 5 bases at V and 2 bases at J, with 6 bases in the middle. Germline lookup yields CDR1 SEHNR and CDR2 FQNEAQ (reference sequence). This CDR3 region has 12 residues. CDR3 in DNA: TGTGCCAGCAGCCCGAGAAACACTGAAGCTTTCTTT. This gives the protein CASSPRNTEAFF.

This chain uses TRBV6-4 with TRBJ1-4; TRBD1 matches at 10 bases. V was pared by 5 bases and J by 8 bases, with 8 bases of the junction left unmatched. The CDR3 is 15 residues long. Germline-derived CDR1 and CDR2 are MRHNA and SNTAGT. For the CDR3, the DNA is TGTGCCAGCAGTAGGGGACAGGGGTTGGGGGAAAAACTGTTTTTT. Translation gives CASSRGQGLGEKLFF.

The V gene is TRBV19, the J gene TRBJ1-5, with D possibly TRBD1 on 6 matching bases. Between the trimmed V and J ends, which lost 5 bases and 9 bases, there was a span of 23 bases. The CDR3 runs 16 residues. Germline CDR1 and CDR2: LNHDA and SQIVND (reference sequence). Here the CDR3 DNA reads TGTGCCAGTAGTGGGCAGGGGACCGCTCCCTGGTCGCCCCAGCATTTT. Translated: CASSGQGTAPWSPQHF.